This T cell receptor (beta chain) was identified during a study of T cells in Graves' hyperthyroidism and ophthalmopathy. Amplified TCR beta CDR3 regions derived from RNA transcripts. The HTBI primer set drove a first-round RT-PCR of the TCR CDR3. TCRdb re-analysed the multiplex PCR reads in MiXCR, keeping a single row per CDR3 protein. The top ten clones hold approximately 25% of a sample with 400,000 to 600,000 distinct CDR3 sequences, about 20% of them seen once. Study observations and caveats: Ophthalmopathy was separated from stable hyperthyroidism by a 13 V-J model.

Deletions cut 8 bases from V and 4 bases from J, with 14 bases between. The germline CDR1 and CDR2 sequences are MDHEN and SYDVKM. There are 13 residues in the CDR3. This clonotype was seen at least ten times. What it recognizes is unknown. No ophthalmopathy progression within 18 months constituted stable Graves' hyperthyroidism. Patients aged 18 to 65 with hyperthyroidism were newly diagnosed, with duration under 2 months. PBMCs were sourced from 9 to 10 ml fresh peripheral blood. Material: blood. The TCR was taken from a man younger than 35 with Graves' hyperthyroidism. The V call is TRBV28, the J call TRBJ1-1, with a possible D match to TRBD1 (5 bases). The CDR3 here is CASYTPGPTEAFF. CDR3 nucleotide sequence: TGTGCCAGCTATACCCCAGGGCCCACTGAAGCTTTCTTT.